This is a list of T cell receptor beta chains from one sample in a study of CD8+CD57+ T cells in acquired aplastic anemia. TCRdb analysed the reads with MiXCR anew, one entry per CDR3 protein. The sample has fewer than 250,000 distinct CDR3 sequences; roughly 50% are singletons. Sequenced sample: sorted CD4+, CD8+, or CD8+CD57+ T cells (not recorded which) from PBMCs. The source of these receptors is a human donor with aplastic anemia. Both conserved end residues are part of each CDR3. The D gene is left open where the match is weak. Clone size is shown for a subset of rows, as once, few, many or a class of expanded clone.

CDR3: CASSRTGTAGQETQYF; DNA: TGTGCCAGTAGTAGAACCGGGACAGCCGGCCAAGAGACCCAGTACTTC; size: .; D: TRBD1; V: TRBV19; J: TRBJ2-5
CDR3: CASSFGQRVYEQYF; DNA: TGTGCCAGCAGTTTCGGACAGCGAGTCTACGAGCAGTACTTC; size: few; D: .; V: TRBV12-3/TRBV12-4; J: TRBJ2-7
CDR3: CSAREPGHEKLFF; DNA: TGCAGTGCTAGGGAGCCGGGCCATGAAAAACTGTTTTTT; size: many; D: .; V: TRBV20-1; J: TRBJ1-4
CDR3: CASSLAIGGMGNSPLHF; DNA: TGTGCCAGCAGCTTGGCCATAGGGGGCATGGGGAATTCACCCCTCCACTTT; size: many; D: TRBD1; V: TRBV5-5; J: TRBJ1-6
CDR3: CASSGGEEQYF; DNA: TGTGCCAGCAGTGGGGGGGAAGAGCAGTACTTC; size: .; D: .; V: TRBV25-1; J: TRBJ2-7
CDR3: CASSSGGGHKPLHF; DNA: TGTGCCAGCAGTTCGGGCGGGGGTCATAAGCCCCTCCACTTT; size: .; D: .; V: TRBV12-3/TRBV12-4; J: TRBJ1-6
CDR3: CASSIRGGGGTEAFF; DNA: TGTGCCAGCAGCATCAGGGGGGGGGGAGGTACTGAAGCTTTCTTT; size: .; D: TRBD1; V: TRBV7-3; J: TRBJ1-1
CDR3: CASSYGRGSSGNTIYF; DNA: TGTGCCAGCAGTTACGGTCGGGGTAGCTCTGGAAACACCATATATTTT; size: .; D: .; V: TRBV12-3/TRBV12-4; J: TRBJ1-3
CDR3: CASGGSRQPQHF; DNA: TGTGCCAGCGGCGGGAGTCGTCAGCCCCAGCATTTT; size: many; D: .; V: TRBV28; J: TRBJ1-5
CDR3: CASSLRDRGLNQPQHF; DNA: TGTGCCAGCAGCCTACGAGACAGGGGGCTCAATCAGCCCCAGCATTTT; size: few; D: TRBD1; V: TRBV5-6; J: TRBJ1-5
CDR3: CASSLQGEVTEAFF; DNA: TGCGCCAGCAGCTTGCAGGGGGAGGTTACTGAAGCTTTCTTT; size: many; D: TRBD1; V: TRBV5-1; J: TRBJ1-1
CDR3: CASSGQGATDTQYF; DNA: TGTGCCAGTAGTGGACAGGGGGCCACAGATACGCAGTATTTT; size: many; D: TRBD1; V: TRBV19; J: TRBJ2-3
CDR3: CASTQRSGQGYEQYF; DNA: TGTGCCAGCACCCAAAGATCGGGACAGGGTTACGAGCAGTACTTC; size: few; D: TRBD1; V: TRBV6-9; J: TRBJ2-7
CDR3: CSATLERLGYTF; DNA: TGCAGTGCTACACTCGAGAGGTTGGGCTACACCTTC; size: .; D: .; V: TRBV20-1; J: TRBJ1-2
CDR3: CASSGRGRGNTEAFF; DNA: TGTGCCAGCAGTGGAAGGGGACGGGGGAACACTGAAGCTTTCTTT; size: .; D: .; V: TRBV2; J: TRBJ1-1
CDR3: CASTPQQGSGNTIYF; DNA: TGTGCCAGCACCCCCCAACAGGGATCCGGAAACACCATATATTTT; size: few; D: .; V: TRBV3-1; J: TRBJ1-3
CDR3: CASSPSSGRFTYEQYF; DNA: TGTGCCAGCAGCCCCTCTAGCGGGAGGTTTACCTACGAGCAGTACTTC; size: .; D: TRBD2; V: TRBV7-9; J: TRBJ2-7
CDR3: CSARDLFGIHDSDYEQYF; DNA: TGCAGTGCTAGAGATTTATTTGGAATTCATGATTCGGACTACGAGCAGTACTTC; size: few; D: .; V: TRBV20-1; J: TRBJ2-7
CDR3: CASSPWGTKNGYTF; DNA: TGTGCCAGCAGTCCATGGGGGACGAAAAATGGCTACACCTTC; size: once; D: .; V: TRBV28; J: TRBJ1-2
CDR3: CASSLDRIRSPLHF; DNA: TGTGCCAGCAGCCTGGACAGAATCCGGTCACCCCTCCACTTT; size: .; D: .; V: TRBV9; J: TRBJ1-6
CDR3: CASSPSGTGYTF; DNA: TGTGCCAGCAGTCCTTCGGGTACCGGCTACACCTTC; size: many; D: .; V: TRBV2; J: TRBJ1-2
CDR3: CASSSRTGTGGTEAFF; DNA: TGTGCCAGTAGTAGCCGAACCGGGACAGGGGGCACTGAAGCTTTCTTT; size: many; D: TRBD1; V: TRBV19; J: TRBJ1-1
CDR3: CASSLEQGWTEAFF; DNA: TGTGCCAGCAGTTTAGAACAGGGTTGGACTGAAGCTTTCTTT; size: .; D: .; V: TRBV7-8; J: TRBJ1-1
CDR3: CSARGSEFNHGYTF; DNA: TGCAGTGCTAGAGGCTCCGAGTTTAACCATGGCTACACCTTC; size: few; D: .; V: TRBV20-1; J: TRBJ1-2
CDR3: CASTQGDGTGYTF; DNA: TGTGCCAGTACCCAAGGGGACGGAACTGGCTACACCTTC; size: many; D: .; V: TRBV19; J: TRBJ1-2
CDR3: CASSDAGMGSNQPQHF; DNA: TGCGCCAGCAGTGACGCCGGGATGGGGAGCAATCAGCCCCAGCATTTT; size: .; D: .; V: TRBV10-2; J: TRBJ1-5
CDR3: CASSIERGYNSPLHF; DNA: TGTGCCAGTAGTATAGAGAGGGGCTATAATTCACCCCTCCACTTT; size: .; D: .; V: TRBV19; J: TRBJ1-6
CDR3: CASSLSETGRGSYTF; DNA: TGTGCCAGCAGCTTATCCGAGACAGGTAGAGGGAGCTACACCTTC; size: few; D: .; V: TRBV7-8; J: TRBJ1-2
CDR3: CAAGNYEQYF; DNA: TGTGCCGCCGGGAACTACGAGCAGTACTTC; size: .; D: .; V: TRBV10-3; J: TRBJ2-7
CDR3: CATSSGTGSGKLFF; DNA: TGTGCCACCAGTTCCGGGACGGGGAGTGGAAAACTGTTTTTT; size: .; D: .; V: TRBV24-1; J: TRBJ1-4
CDR3: CASSLERGQYGNTIYF; DNA: TGCGCCAGCAGCTTGGAGCGAGGACAGTACGGAAACACCATATATTTT; size: .; D: .; V: TRBV5-1; J: TRBJ1-3
CDR3: CASSLGSGGPFDEQFF; DNA: TGTGCCAGCAGCTTGGGTAGCGGGGGCCCGTTCGATGAGCAGTTCTTC; size: many; D: TRBD2; V: TRBV5-8; J: TRBJ2-1
CDR3: CATSTAGGHYNEQFF; DNA: TGTGCCACCAGCACAGCGGGAGGGCACTACAATGAGCAGTTCTTC; size: few; D: TRBD2; V: TRBV15; J: TRBJ2-1
CDR3: CAWTPDRVGYTF; DNA: TGTGCCTGGACACCAGACAGGGTCGGCTACACCTTC; size: .; D: TRBD1; V: TRBV29-1; J: TRBJ1-2
CDR3: CASGQSNTEAFF; DNA: TGTGCCAGCGGCCAGTCGAACACTGAAGCTTTCTTT; size: many; D: .; V: TRBV2; J: TRBJ1-1
CDR3: CASTFKGLNQPQHF; DNA: TGTGCCAGCACCTTTAAGGGATTAAATCAGCCCCAGCATTTT; size: many; D: .; V: TRBV2; J: TRBJ1-5
CDR3: CASSYSGRAQRSGYTF; DNA: TGTGCCAGCAGTTACTCTGGCAGGGCCCAACGGAGCGGCTACACCTTC; size: few; D: .; V: TRBV6-2/TRBV6-3; J: TRBJ1-2
CDR3: CASSPGTSGGQTQYF; DNA: TGTGCCAGCTCACCCGGGACTAGCGGGGGTCAGACGCAGTATTTT; size: .; D: TRBD2; V: TRBV18; J: TRBJ2-3
CDR3: CASSPGTSGGNEQFF; DNA: TGTGCCAGCAGCCCCGGGACTAGCGGGGGAAATGAGCAGTTCTTC; size: .; D: TRBD2; V: TRBV3-1; J: TRBJ2-1
CDR3: CASSEKQGVQNQPQHF; DNA: TGCGCCAGCAGTGAAAAACAGGGGGTTCAAAATCAGCCCCAGCATTTT; size: many; D: TRBD1; V: TRBV10-2; J: TRBJ1-5
CDR3: CSARDWVEKDTQYF; DNA: TGCAGTGCTAGAGATTGGGTAGAGAAAGATACGCAGTATTTT; size: many; D: .; V: TRBV20-1; J: TRBJ2-3
CDR3: CASSEPQGAYNSPLHF; DNA: TGTGCCAGTAGTGAGCCGCAGGGGGCGTATAATTCACCCCTCCACTTT; size: .; D: TRBD1; V: TRBV19; J: TRBJ1-6
CDR3: CASSLAGVGTDTQYF; DNA: TGTGCCAGCAGCCTTGCCGGGGTGGGCACAGATACGCAGTATTTT; size: .; D: .; V: TRBV7-9; J: TRBJ2-3
CDR3: CASSQVDYGYTF; DNA: TGTGCCAGCAGCCAAGTTGATTATGGCTACACCTTC; size: .; D: .; V: TRBV14; J: TRBJ1-2
CDR3: CASSVRWQGVYEQYF; DNA: TGTGCCAGCAGTGTACGGTGGCAGGGGGTATACGAGCAGTACTTC; size: .; D: TRBD1; V: TRBV6-1; J: TRBJ2-7
CDR3: CASSGRGRVSSNTGELFF; DNA: TGTGCCAGTAGTGGGCGGGGCAGGGTCTCGTCGAACACCGGGGAGCTGTTTTTT; size: many; D: .; V: TRBV19; J: TRBJ2-2
CDR3: CSGRSGANTGELFF; DNA: TGCAGTGGACGTTCCGGTGCGAACACCGGGGAGCTGTTTTTT; size: many; D: .; V: TRBV20-1; J: TRBJ2-2
CDR3: CASSHRGTPPLHF; DNA: TGTGCCAGCAGTCACAGGGGGACGCCACCCCTCCACTTT; size: .; D: TRBD1; V: TRBV6-5; J: TRBJ1-6
CDR3: CASSPGDRTPPGYTF; DNA: TGCGCCAGCAGTCCTGGGGACAGGACCCCTCCTGGCTACACCTTC; size: many; D: TRBD1; V: TRBV5-1; J: TRBJ1-2
CDR3: CASNKEGTGNTEAFF; DNA: TGTGCCAGCAATAAGGAGGGCACGGGGAACACTGAAGCTTTCTTT; size: .; D: .; V: TRBV6-6; J: TRBJ1-1
CDR3: CASSPGRSGGYTF; DNA: TGTGCCAGCAGCCCAGGCAGGTCGGGAGGCTACACCTTC; size: .; D: .; V: TRBV7-9; J: TRBJ1-2
CDR3: CSATTRADTQYF; DNA: TGCAGTGCCACGACTAGAGCAGATACGCAGTATTTT; size: few; D: .; V: TRBV20-1; J: TRBJ2-3
CDR3: CASSPSGTGGETQYF; DNA: TGTGCCAGCAGCCCCTCCGGGACAGGGGGTGAGACCCAGTACTTC; size: .; D: TRBD1; V: TRBV7-7; J: TRBJ2-5
CDR3: CAWSLPGMAQHF; DNA: TGTGCCTGGAGTCTCCCCGGGATGGCCCAGCATTTT; size: many; D: .; V: TRBV30; J: TRBJ1-5
CDR3: CASSIGTGDHYEQYF; DNA: TGTGCCAGTAGTATAGGAACAGGAGATCACTACGAGCAGTACTTC; size: many; D: .; V: TRBV19; J: TRBJ2-7
CDR3: CASSIPGQGAGYEQFF; DNA: TGTGCCAGTAGTATCCCGGGACAGGGGGCTGGTTATGAGCAGTTCTTC; size: many; D: TRBD1; V: TRBV19; J: TRBJ2-1